Below, 24 T cell receptor beta chains from the same sample are listed, as sequenced in a study of cytomegalovirus exposure and HLA in healthy donors. The PCR contained 60 Vbeta and 13 Jbeta primers. Assay: immunoSEQ multiplex PCR; the TCRdb copy retains only in-frame clones and omits some. The sample yields 150,000 to 200,000 clones, around 77% seen once. Input material: PBMCs. These receptor sequences come from a man aged 55 to 70 in good health and CMV-seronegative.

Only one count was recorded for this clone. DNA of the CDR3: TGTGCCAGCAGCTCCAGCGGGAGGAGGAATGAGCAGTTCTTC. It specifies CASSSSGRRNEQFF. The chain recombines TRBV6-5 with TRBJ2-1; 9 nucleotides match TRBD2. The CDR3 consists of 14 residues. From germline, CDR1 is MNHEY and CDR2 SVGAGI. Trimming at V came to 6 bases and at J to 7 bases, leaving 7 bases not matched to a gene.

The chain employs TRBV6-5 and TRBJ2-7, with D perhaps TRBD2 (5 bases). This CDR3 region has 14 residues. Germline CDR1 is MNHEY and CDR2 is SVGAGI. Trimming removed 5 bases from V and 2 bases from J, with 13 bases in between. DNA of the CDR3: TGTGCCAGCAGTCCCGGGGTTTACGCCTACGAGCAGTACTTC. It is translated as CASSPGVYAYEQYF.

The chain combines TRBV27 with TRBJ2-7; 7 bases are a match to TRBD1. The length of the CDR3 is 14 residues. Trimming cost V 6 bases and J 1 base; bases outside gene matches: 6. The V gene's germline CDR1 is MNHEY and CDR2 SMNVEV (reference sequence). The CDR3 region is CASSFGTASYEQYF. Here the CDR3 DNA reads TGTGCCAGCAGCTTCGGGACAGCTTCCTACGAGCAGTACTTC.

The V call is TRBV27, the J call TRBJ2-1; 8 nucleotides agree with TRBD2. Germline-derived CDR1 and CDR2 are MNHEY and SMNVEV (reference sequence). Losses at the gene ends were 6 bases for V and 4 bases for J; bases not matched to a gene: 8. The CDR3 runs to 15 residues. This CDR3 reads CASRISGKGYNEQFF. CDR3 bases: TGTGCCAGCAGGATTAGCGGGAAAGGTTACAATGAGCAGTTCTTC.

This clone was seen only once. CDR3 DNA sequence: TGTGCCAGCAGTGAGAGCAGCGCCGTGAACACTGAAGCTTTCTTT. Translating gives CASSESSAVNTEAFF. The genes are TRBV6-1 and TRBJ1-1; D is undetermined. CDR1 and CDR2 (germline): MNHNS, SASEGT. V was clipped by 3 bases and J by 0 bases, with 11 bases between them. The CDR3 is made up of 15 amino acids.

This clone was counted a single time. The chain employs TRBV27 and TRBJ1-5, with unresolved D. Germline V gene sequence: CDR1 MNHEY, CDR2 SMNVEV (reference sequence). This CDR3 is 14 amino acids long. Trimming removed 5 bases from V and 4 bases from J, with 12 bases in between. CDR3 loop: CASSLPGANQPQHF. The CDR3 nucleotides read TGTGCCAGCAGTCTACCGGGTGCAAATCAGCCCCAGCATTTT.

A few counts support this clone. This sequence joins TRBV19 and TRBJ2-5, with D possibly TRBD1 on 8 matching bases. Per germline, CDR1 LNHDA and CDR2 SQIVND (reference sequence). The CDR3 runs to 13 residues. Trimming shortened V by 6 bases and J by 4 bases, and 12 bases separated the two germline ends. The CDR3 is CASRQGGGETQYF. The CDR3 nucleotides read TGTGCCAGTAGACAGGGGGGGGGAGAGACCCAGTACTTC.

This clone was detected once. V and J are TRBV2 and TRBJ2-7; 7 nucleotides agree with TRBD1. The CDR3 contains 14 residues. The germline gives CDR1 SNHLY, CDR2 FYNNEI. After removal of 10 bases from V and 1 base from J, the junction contained 10 bases not matched to a gene. The CDR3 region has the DNA TGTGCCAACAGAGGACAGGCCGCATCCTACGAGCAGTACTTC. Translation gives CANRGQAASYEQYF.

This clone was seen only a few times. This chain joins TRBV19 and TRBJ2-7, with 8 bases fitting TRBD2. The CDR3 extends over 14 amino acids. The V gene's germline CDR1 is LNHDA and CDR2 SQIVND (reference sequence). Trimming took 5 bases from V and 7 from J; bases not matched to a gene: 10. The CDR3 coding sequence is TGTGCCAGTAGTCACCCGGGACTAGTAAATGAGCAGTACTTC. It codes for CASSHPGLVNEQYF. Drawing the rest from reference TRBV19 and TRBJ2-7, the complete variable domain is DGGITQSPKYLFRKEGQNVTLSCEQNLNHDAMYWYRQDPGQGLRLIYYSQIVNDFQKGDIAEGYSVSREKKESFPLTVTSAQKNPTAFYLCASSHPGLVNEQYFGPGTRLTVT.

This clone has only a few counts. The J gene is TRBJ1-1, the V gene TRBV6-5; the match to TRBD1 covers 8 bases. The CDR3 consists of 13 residues. V lost 5 bases to trimming and J lost 3 bases; unmatched junction nucleotides: 2. CDR1 is MNHEY and CDR2 is SVGAGI in the germline V gene. Here the CDR3 reads CASSQDRDTEAFF. The CDR3 DNA follows: TGTGCCAGCAGTCAGGACAGGGACACTGAAGCTTTCTTT.

The V call is TRBV6-1, the J call TRBJ2-1; tentative D call: TRBD1 (6 bases). The germline CDR1 and CDR2 sequences are MNHNS and SASEGT. The CDR3 contains 15 residues. V was clipped by 2 bases and J by 6 bases, with 14 bases between them. CDR3 in amino acids: CASSEQGLVSNEQFF. Here the CDR3 DNA reads TGTGCCAGCAGTGAACAGGGGCTGGTGTCCAATGAGCAGTTCTTC.

The CDR3 reads CASGLGGPNTGELFF. Written as DNA, the CDR3 is TGTGCTAGTGGTTTGGGGGGGCCGAACACCGGGGAGCTGTTTTTT. The chain uses TRBV12-5 and TRBJ2-2, with D maybe TRBD1 (6 bases). CDR1 is LGHNT and CDR2 is FRNRAP in the germline V gene. This CDR3 spans 15 amino acids. Trimming left V 1 base short and J 0 bases short, with 6 bases between.

The genes are TRBV11-3 and TRBJ1-2; D possibly corresponds to TRBD1 (6 bases). This CDR3 has 18 amino acids. Germline V gives CDR1 SGHNT, CDR2 YENEEA. V was trimmed by 4 bases and J by 2 bases, leaving 23 bases between them. CDR3 amino acids: CASSYRTIPGTKNYGYTF. DNA for the CDR3: TGTGCCAGCAGCTACCGCACAATTCCCGGGACAAAGAACTATGGCTACACCTTC.

J is TRBJ2-1 and V is TRBV27; 11 nucleotides match TRBD1. This CDR3 spans 15 amino acids. Germline assignment: CDR1 MNHEY and CDR2 SMNVEV (reference sequence). The J segment lost 3 bases and the V segment lost 4 bases, leaving 2 bases of the junction unmatched. This CDR3 reads CASSSGTGGYNEQFF. CDR3 in DNA: TGTGCCAGCAGTTCAGGGACAGGGGGCTACAATGAGCAGTTCTTC.

The chain links TRBV29-1 to TRBJ2-5, with a tentative D call TRBD1 (6 bases). V dropped 3 bases and J dropped 4 bases, with 15 bases sitting between them. CDR3 size: 14 residues. The germline gives CDR1 SQVTM, CDR2 ANQGSEA. The CDR3 here is CSVDLATGLETQYF. DNA for the CDR3: TGCAGCGTTGATTTGGCAACAGGGTTAGAGACCCAGTACTTC.

V gene TRBV6-7 combines with J gene TRBJ2-7; TRBD2 matches at 13 bases. TRBV6-7 is an ORF; its function is uncertain. This CDR3 has 17 amino acids. V lost 7 bases and J lost 6; bases outside the gene matches: 15. The CDR3 here is CASIPEGTSGVTGEQYF. The CDR3 nucleotides read TGTGCCAGCATCCCGGAAGGGACTAGCGGGGTGACGGGCGAGCAGTACTTC.

The rearrangement joins TRBV6-5 to TRBJ1-4, with 9 nucleotides matching TRBD1. Trimming at V came to 2 bases and at J to 8 bases, leaving 3 bases not matched to a gene. The CDR3 totals 14 residues. In germline, CDR1 is MNHEY, CDR2 SVGAGI. The CDR3 DNA follows: TGTGCCAGCAGTTACGGACAGGGGTTGGAAAAACTGTTTTTT. It encodes CASSYGQGLEKLFF.

V is TRBV9 and J is TRBJ2-7, with TRBD2 matching over 13 bases. V lost 4 bases, J lost 6 bases, and 19 bases stayed unmatched. The V gene's germline CDR1 is SGDLS and CDR2 YYNGEE. This CDR3 spans 19 amino acids. The CDR3 region has the DNA TGTGCCAGCAGCCCGCGCAAGACTAGCGGGAGGAGTGGCACCCTCGAGCAGTACTTC. Amino acids: CASSPRKTSGRSGTLEQYF.

The chain employs TRBV19 and TRBJ2-7; 9 bases fit TRBD1. From germline, CDR1 is LNHDA and CDR2 SQIVND (reference sequence). The CDR3 runs 15 residues. V dropped 6 bases and J dropped 4; count of bases not matched to a gene: 10. CDR3 coding DNA: TGTGCCAGTAGCCCGGGGGACAGGGAGAGGTACGAGCAGTACTTC. Its translation: CASSPGDRERYEQYF. Combining the CDR3 with reference TRBV19 and TRBJ2-7 gives the whole variable domain DGGITQSPKYLFRKEGQNVTLSCEQNLNHDAMYWYRQDPGQGLRLIYYSQIVNDFQKGDIAEGYSVSREKKESFPLTVTSAQKNPTAFYLCASSPGDRERYEQYFGPGTRLTVT.

The CDR3 DNA sequence: TGTGCCACCAGCAGATCTTTCGGACAGGGTACAGATACGCAGTATTTT. It encodes CATSRSFGQGTDTQYF. The rearrangement links TRBV15 to TRBJ2-3; 8 positions match TRBD1. Trimming removed 2 bases from V and 3 bases from J; junction bases left unmatched: 7. The CDR3 is 16 residues long. Germline CDR1 and CDR2: LNHNV and YYDKDF (reference sequence).

V gene TRBV7-9 combines with J gene TRBJ2-2; a possible D gene is TRBD1 (5 bases). The CDR3 covers 14 residues. Trimming left V 5 bases short and J 2 bases short, with 9 bases between. CDR1 and CDR2 (germline): SEHNR, FQNEAQ (reference sequence). CDR3 sequence reads: CASSRDSNTGELFF. In DNA, the CDR3 is TGTGCCAGCAGCAGAGACAGCAACACCGGGGAGCTGTTTTTT.

The chain links TRBV10-2 to TRBJ2-5; TRBD2 matches 13 bases. The length of the CDR3 is 15 residues. J gave up 5 bases and V 4 bases, and 4 bases lay outside the gene matches. Germline CDR1 and CDR2: WSHSY and SAAADI. The CDR3 region has the DNA TGCGCCAGCAGTGGGGGACTAGCGGGGTACGAGACCCAGTACTTC. It yields the protein CASSGGLAGYETQYF.

The chain couples TRBV7-2 to TRBJ2-3; 7 bases match TRBD2. The length of the CDR3 is 15 residues. V was clipped by 1 base and J by 4 bases; unmatched bases: 5. Per the germline V gene, CDR1 is SGHTA and CDR2 is FQGNSA. The CDR3 DNA is TGTGCCAGCAGCTTAGTTGCGGGAGATGCAGATACGCAGTATTTT. It is translated as CASSLVAGDADTQYF.

This sequence joins TRBV6-5 and TRBJ1-1, with a weak D call TRBD1 (5 bases). CDR1 MNHEY and CDR2 SVGAGI come from the germline V gene. V was cut by 6 bases and J by 1 base, with 15 bases left in between. The CDR3 runs 15 residues. CDR3 loop: CASRTLTEKNTEAFF. For the CDR3, the DNA is TGTGCCAGCAGAACCTTGACAGAGAAGAACACTGAAGCTTTCTTT.